This passage covers 30 T cell receptor beta chains from one sample sequenced in a study of regulatory T cells in long-lasting Graves disease. Time point of the sample: persistent/refractory GD, antithyroid drugs over 5 years with positive TRAb. Following extraction of RNA from PBMCs, that RNA was used to make the TCR library. To make TCR beta libraries, researchers used iRepertoire HTBI primers and Arm-PCR of CDR3 regions. A single record per CDR3 protein comes from TCRdb applying MiXCR to the multiplex PCR reads. The sample has about 460,000 distinct CDR3 sequences, roughly 22% seen once. The source was peripheral blood mononuclear cells (PBMCs), collected when the disease was refractory, from a patient treated with antithyroid drugs. These receptors all come from a female donor with Graves disease.

This clonotype has at least ten counts. This chain uses TRBV10-3 with TRBJ2-7, with TRBD2 identical over 8 bases. CDR3 length equals 16 residues. With 1 base clipped from V and 2 bases from J, the junction kept 7 bases outside the gene matches. The germline V gene encodes CDR1 ENHRY and CDR2 SYGVKD. CDR3 region: CAISEFGSGVTYEQYF. CDR3 sequence (DNA): TGTGCCATCAGTGAGTTTGGTAGCGGGGTTACCTACGAGCAGTACTTC.

This clonotype was counted many times. V usage is TRBV11-3 and J usage is TRBJ2-5, with 8 bases matching TRBD1. CDR1 and CDR2 (germline): SGHNT, YENEEA. V lost 5 bases, J lost 3 bases, and 14 bases stayed unmatched. The CDR3 loop spans 17 amino acids. CDR3 coding DNA: TGTGCCAGCAGCCTCGGACAGGGTTCCTTGAGAGAAGAGACCCAGTACTTC. Amino acid sequence: CASSLGQGSLREETQYF.

In its sample, this clonotype was seen many times. The chain has TRBV11-2 and TRBJ2-7; the D call may be TRBD1 or TRBD2 (5 bases each). Germline-derived CDR1 and CDR2 are SGHAT and FQNNGV. V was shortened by 0 bases and J by 6 bases, with 15 bases between the two germline ends. The CDR3 is made up of 15 amino acids. Here the CDR3 DNA reads TGTGCCAGCAGCTTAGATTTGTCGCCGGGGCTCGAGCAGTACTTC. Translation gives CASSLDLSPGLEQYF.

This clonotype appeared a few times. J is TRBJ1-1 and V is TRBV20-1; D gene uncertain. The CDR3 is made up of 12 amino acids. CDR1 is DFQATT, CDR2 SNEGSKA, per germline (reference sequence). The V end was cut by 0 bases, the J end by 6 bases, with 8 bases between. The DNA for the CDR3 is TGCAGTGCTAGAGATCATGGTGCTGAAGCTTTCTTT. It encodes CSARDHGAEAFF.

The chain employs TRBV4-2 and TRBJ2-7; 14 bases fit TRBD2. V dropped 5 bases and J dropped 3; count of bases not matched to a gene: 9. The CDR3 totals 17 residues. Germline V gene sequence: CDR1 LGHNA, CDR2 YNFKEQ. CDR3 in DNA: TGTGCCAGCAGCAGAATCCGGACTAGCGGGGGGTTCTACGAGCAGTACTTC. Amino acids: CASSRIRTSGGFYEQYF.

In its sample, this clonotype was seen a few times. The chain uses TRBV28 and TRBJ2-1; TRBD2 agrees at 8 bases. The V gene's germline CDR1 is MDHEN and CDR2 SYDVKM. With 11 bases clipped from V and 1 base from J, the junction kept 7 bases outside the gene matches. This CDR3 is 14 amino acids long. CDR3 DNA sequence: TGTGCCGTAACGGGAGGGGGGTCCTACAATGAGCAGTTCTTC. It codes for CAVTGGGSYNEQFF.

At least ten counts were recorded for this clonotype. J is TRBJ2-7 and V is TRBV11-1; D may be TRBD2 (6 bases). Germline V gene lookup returns CDR1 SGHAT and CDR2 FQDESV (reference sequence). This CDR3 has 14 amino acids. The V end lost 4 bases, the J end lost 3 bases, and 13 bases lay between the germline ends. As DNA, the CDR3 is TGTGCCAGCAGCTCCCCGGGACTGATCTACGAGCAGTACTTC. This encodes CASSSPGLIYEQYF.

This clonotype was observed many times. The germline gene is not matched at one end of the junction; a read error may be the cause. V usage is TRBV28 and J usage is TRBJ2-7, with 11 bases matching TRBD2. Germline CDR1 reads MDHEN; CDR2 reads SYDVKM. This CDR3 has 16 residues. CDR3 loop: CASSYSGRAPKLRYVF. The CDR3 DNA sequence: TGTGCCAGCAGTTATAGCGGGAGGGCCCCTAAACTACGATATGTCTTC.

This clonotype was found once. The chain employs TRBV7-9 and TRBJ2-5; perhaps TRBD2 as D (5 bases). The CDR3 sequence is 16 residues long. V lost 3 bases, J lost 1 base, and 15 bases lay in between. Germline V CDR1 and CDR2: SEHNR, FQNEAQ (reference sequence). As DNA, the CDR3 is TGTGCCAGCAGCTTGATTCGCGGGCCCCGCCAAGAGACCCAGTACTTC. Its translation is CASSLIRGPRQETQYF.

The sample holds many counts of this clonotype. The CDR3 sequence is CASTSPGITYEQYF. For the CDR3, the DNA is TGTGCCAGCACCTCCCCCGGAATCACCTACGAGCAGTACTTC. This chain uses TRBV6-1 with TRBJ2-7; D uncertain. Germline V lookup: CDR1 MNHNS, CDR2 SASEGT. This CDR3 spans 14 amino acids. Trimming cost V 7 bases and J 2 bases, with 15 bases left between them.

The chain joins TRBV7-2 to TRBJ1-3; D is ambiguous. This CDR3 has 12 amino acids. The germline V gene has CDR1 SGHTA and CDR2 FQGNSA. V lost 5 bases and J 8 bases, leaving 10 bases between the germline ends. The CDR3 DNA is TGTGCCAGCAGCCCTGCGGCGGACACCATATATTTT. Its translation is CASSPAADTIYF.

V is TRBV28 and J is TRBJ2-7, with TRBD1 matching over 9 bases. With 9 bases clipped from V and 1 base from J, the junction kept 7 bases outside the gene matches. This CDR3 has 14 amino acids. The germline V gene encodes CDR1 MDHEN and CDR2 SYDVKM. The CDR3: CASFTGGTSYEQYF. CDR3 DNA sequence: TGTGCCAGTTTCACAGGGGGCACATCCTACGAGCAGTACTTC. The whole variable domain, filled in from reference TRBV28 and TRBJ2-7, reads DVKVTQSSRYLVKRTGEKVFLECVQDMDHENMFWYRQDPGLGLRLIYFSYDVKMKEKGDIPEGYSVSREKKERFSLILESASTNQTSMYLCASFTGGTSYEQYFGPGTRLTVT.

V and J are TRBV7-2 and TRBJ1-2; D call uncertain. Trimming took 3 bases from V and 5 from J, leaving 10 bases between them. The CDR3 is 13 residues long. Germline V gene data show CDR1 as SGHTA and CDR2 as FQGNSA. CDR3 amino acids: CASSFSRAYGYTF. The CDR3 DNA reads TGTGCCAGCAGCTTTAGTAGGGCTTATGGCTACACCTTC.

This clonotype was found many times. The chain recombines TRBV6-5 with TRBJ2-7, with D possibly being TRBD1 (5 bases). The V end was cut by 0 bases, the J end by 9 bases, with 15 bases between. Germline CDR1 MNHEY, CDR2 SVGAGI. This CDR3 has 14 residues. The DNA for the CDR3 is TGTGCCAGCAGTTACTCGAGTTCAGGGATAGGGCAGTACTTC. It specifies CASSYSSSGIGQYF.

In this sample, this clonotype turned up a few times. The chain recombines TRBV7-9 with TRBJ1-1; D remains ambiguous. V lost 2 bases, J lost 0 bases, and 7 bases lay in between. Germline V CDR1 and CDR2: SEHNR, FQNEAQ (reference sequence). CDR3 size: 14 residues. The CDR3 sequence: CASSLSAMNTEAFF. The CDR3 bases are TGTGCCAGCAGCTTATCAGCTATGAACACTGAAGCTTTCTTT.

A word on this clonotype: This could be a read error, since a much larger clone is one nucleotide away. Because the CDR3 is missing its conserved closing phenylalanine or tryptophan, this is likely a read error. V and J are TRBV7-2 and TRBJ2-7; the D is unclear. The CDR3 loop spans 14 amino acids. Trimming pared 1 base from V and 8 bases from J, leaving 15 bases between. Germline CDR1 SGHTA, CDR2 FQGNSA. CDR3 nucleotides: TGTGCCAGCAGCTTAGATGTCGGGCAGAACAAGCAGTACCTC. This translates into CASSLDVGQNKQYL.

This clonotype was found many times. The genes are TRBV7-2 and TRBJ2-7, with D uncertain. Germline V gene data show CDR1 as SGHTA and CDR2 as FQGNSA. V was shortened by 6 bases and J by 7 bases, with 16 bases between the two germline ends. The CDR3 extends over 13 amino acids. CDR3 nucleotides: TGTGCCAGCAGTCGCGCCCTTAATCGGGAGCAGTACTTC. This sequence encodes CASSRALNREQYF.

This clonotype was picked up many times. The chain joins TRBV28 to TRBJ2-5; the match to TRBD1 covers 8 bases. The V segment lost 6 bases and the J segment 5 bases; nucleotides outside the gene matches: 11. The CDR3 sequence is 15 residues long. Germline-derived CDR1 and CDR2 are MDHEN and SYDVKM. The CDR3 region is CASSPTSGGWETQYF. As DNA, the CDR3 is TGTGCCAGCAGCCCAACCTCAGGGGGCTGGGAGACCCAGTACTTC. Using reference TRBV28 and TRBJ2-5 for the parts outside the CDR3, the full variable domain is DVKVTQSSRYLVKRTGEKVFLECVQDMDHENMFWYRQDPGLGLRLIYFSYDVKMKEKGDIPEGYSVSREKKERFSLILESASTNQTSMYLCASSPTSGGWETQYFGPGTRLLVL.

There are many counts of this clonotype. The chain combines TRBV20-1 with TRBJ2-7; 7 nucleotides line up with TRBD1. Trimming took 5 bases from V and 3 from J; bases not matched to a gene: 4. CDR3 length: 12 amino acids. CDR1 DFQATT and CDR2 SNEGSKA come from the germline V gene (reference sequence). In DNA, the CDR3 is TGCAGTGCTCTAGGACAGGTCTACGAGCAGTACTTC. This sequence encodes CSALGQVYEQYF.

Note on this clonotype: A much bigger clone sits one base away, suggesting this may be a read error. The rearrangement links TRBV28 to TRBJ2-7, with D perhaps matching TRBD1 or TRBD2 (5 bases each). CDR1 is MDHEN, CDR2 SYDVKM, per germline. Trimming took off 8 bases at V and 6 bases at J, with 20 bases between the two ends. This CDR3 is built from 14 residues. The DNA of the CDR3 is TGTGCCAGCCCTTCAGAGGGGCGGAAATCCGAGCAGTACTTC. Its protein is CASPSEGRKSEQYF. The full variable domain, in which reference TRBV28 and TRBJ2-7 provide the parts outside the CDR3, is DVKVTQSSRYLVKRTGEKVFLECVQDMDHENMFWYRQDPGLGLRLIYFSYDVKMKEKGDIPEGYSVSREKKERFSLILESASTNQTSMYLCASPSEGRKSEQYFGPGTRLTVT.

In this sample, this clonotype turned up many times. The chain combines TRBV27 with TRBJ1-1, with D perhaps TRBD1 (6 bases). This CDR3 region has 15 residues. Trimming took 0 bases from V and 2 from J, leaving 10 bases between them. The germline V gene encodes CDR1 MNHEY and CDR2 SMNVEV (reference sequence). The DNA of the CDR3 is TGTGCCAGCAGTTTATCGGGGGGCTTTAACACTGAAGCTTTCTTT. This translates into CASSLSGGFNTEAFF.

The sample holds many counts of this clonotype. The chain employs TRBV7-2 and TRBJ2-4, with a possible D match to TRBD2 (6 bases). The CDR3 spans 13 residues. Germline lookup yields CDR1 SGHTA and CDR2 FQGNSA. The germline V and J ends were trimmed by 4 bases and 9 bases, with 13 bases remaining between them. The CDR3 loop is CASSSPPGLIQYF. CDR3 DNA: TGTGCCAGCAGCTCCCCCCCGGGACTCATTCAGTACTTC. The full variable domain, in which reference TRBV7-2 and TRBJ2-4 provide the parts outside the CDR3, is GAGVSQSPSNKVTEKGKDVELRCDPISGHTALYWYRQSLGQGLEFLIYFQGNSAPDKSGLPSDRFSAERTGGSVSTLTIQRTQQEDSAVYLCASSSPPGLIQYFGAGTRLSVL.

This clonotype was found many times. The V gene is TRBV12-3 or TRBV12-4, the J gene TRBJ2-5; the match to TRBD2 covers 11 bases. The CDR3 loop spans 15 amino acids. The V and J ends lost 5 bases and 2 bases, in that order; junction bases with no gene match: 4. CDR3 coding DNA: TGTGCCAGCAGTCTTAGACTAGCGGGGCAAGAGACCCAGTACTTC. It codes for CASSLRLAGQETQYF.

This rearrangement joins TRBV15 to TRBJ2-2, with no clear D. CDR1 LNHNV and CDR2 YYDKDF come from the germline V gene (reference sequence). This CDR3 has 11 amino acids. Trimming stripped 5 bases from V and 6 bases from J, with 4 bases between. CDR3 region: CATSVSGELFF. The CDR3 DNA reads TGTGCCACCAGCGTCTCCGGGGAGCTGTTTTTT.

This clonotype was counted at least ten times. The V and J genes are TRBV28 and TRBJ1-2; D is possibly TRBD1 (6 bases). This CDR3 has 14 amino acids. CDR1 MDHEN and CDR2 SYDVKM come from the germline V gene. V was clipped by 6 bases and J by 2 bases, with 13 bases between them. As DNA, the CDR3 is TGTGCCAGCAGACCGACAGGCCTCAACTATGGCTACACCTTC. It specifies CASRPTGLNYGYTF.

This clonotype was seen only a few times. This chain joins TRBV6-2 or TRBV6-3 and TRBJ2-7; D is unclear. The V end was cut by 3 bases, the J end by 5 bases, with 5 bases between. This CDR3 is built from 11 residues. Germline CDR1 and CDR2: MNHEY and SVGEGT. In nucleotides, the CDR3 is TGTGCCAGCAGTTATTTCCACGAGCAGTACTTC. Amino acids: CASSYFHEQYF.

The V call is TRBV9, the J call TRBJ2-5, with TRBD2 identical over 7 bases. The germline CDR1 and CDR2 sequences are SGDLS and YYNGEE. The CDR3 has 15 residues. Losses at the gene ends were 5 bases for V and 1 base for J; bases not matched to a gene: 8. The CDR3 DNA reads TGTGCCAGCAGTCCGGGACTACCCTTCCAAGAGACCCAGTACTTC. Its translation is CASSPGLPFQETQYF.

The chain links TRBV4-1 to TRBJ1-5; no definite D call. V dropped 1 base and J dropped 10 bases, with 14 bases sitting between them. Germline V gene data show CDR1 as MGHRA and CDR2 as YSYEKL. The CDR3 covers 14 residues. The DNA of the CDR3 is TGCGCCAGCAGCCAAGGTGGAGTCCACGGTCCCCAGCATTTT. Its translation is CASSQGGVHGPQHF.

The chain recombines TRBV3-1 with TRBJ1-5; D ambiguous. Trimming removed 0 bases from V and 4 bases from J, with 13 bases in between. CDR1 and CDR2 from the germline V gene are LGHDT and YNNKEL (reference sequence). The CDR3 runs 16 residues. The DNA of the CDR3 is TGTGCCAGCAGCCAAGATCTAGGAGGGTTGAATCAGCCCCAGCATTTT. Protein product: CASSQDLGGLNQPQHF.

This clonotype was seen at least ten times. The gene calls are TRBV7-2 and TRBJ2-5, with D hard to call. Per germline, CDR1 SGHTA and CDR2 FQGNSA. V lost 1 base, J lost 5 bases, and 8 bases lay in between. This CDR3 has 13 amino acids. CDR3 nucleotides: TGTGCCAGCAGCTTAGAGGGCTGGGAGACCCAGTACTTC. The encoded protein is CASSLEGWETQYF.